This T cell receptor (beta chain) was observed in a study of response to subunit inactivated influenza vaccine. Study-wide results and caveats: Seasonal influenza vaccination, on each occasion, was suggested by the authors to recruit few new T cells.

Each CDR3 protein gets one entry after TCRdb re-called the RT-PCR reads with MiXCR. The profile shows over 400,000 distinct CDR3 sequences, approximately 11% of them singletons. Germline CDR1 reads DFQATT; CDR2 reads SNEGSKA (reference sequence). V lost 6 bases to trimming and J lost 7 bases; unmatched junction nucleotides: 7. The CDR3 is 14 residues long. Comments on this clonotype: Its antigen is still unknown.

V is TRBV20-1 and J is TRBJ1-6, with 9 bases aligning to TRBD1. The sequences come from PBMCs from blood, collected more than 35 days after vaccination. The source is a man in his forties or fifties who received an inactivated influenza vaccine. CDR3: CSARLTGGNSPLHF. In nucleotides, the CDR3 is TGCAGTGCGCGTTTAACAGGGGGCAATTCACCCCTCCACTTT.